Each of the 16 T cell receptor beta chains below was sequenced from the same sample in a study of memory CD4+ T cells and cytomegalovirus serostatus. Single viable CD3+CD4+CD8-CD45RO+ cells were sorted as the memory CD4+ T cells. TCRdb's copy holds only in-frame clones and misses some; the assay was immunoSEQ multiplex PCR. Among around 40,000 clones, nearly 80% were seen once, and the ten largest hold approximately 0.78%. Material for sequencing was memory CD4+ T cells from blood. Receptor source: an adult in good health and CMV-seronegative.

CDR3 nucleotides: TGTGCCAGCAGCCGAGGGGGCCAAGAGACCCAGTACTTC. It encodes CASSRGGQETQYF. The chain combines TRBV7-3 with TRBJ2-5; the D gene is possibly TRBD1 (6 bases). The CDR3 extends over 13 amino acids. V was cut by 5 bases and J by 1 base, with 8 bases left in between. Germline values: CDR1 SGHTA, CDR2 FQGTGA.

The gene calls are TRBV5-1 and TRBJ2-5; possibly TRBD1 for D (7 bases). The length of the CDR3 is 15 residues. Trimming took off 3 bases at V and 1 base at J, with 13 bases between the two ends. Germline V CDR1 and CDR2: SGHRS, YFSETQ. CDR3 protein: CASSSGQGGQETQYF. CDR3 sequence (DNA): TGCGCCAGCAGCTCGGGCCAGGGGGGCCAAGAGACCCAGTACTTC.

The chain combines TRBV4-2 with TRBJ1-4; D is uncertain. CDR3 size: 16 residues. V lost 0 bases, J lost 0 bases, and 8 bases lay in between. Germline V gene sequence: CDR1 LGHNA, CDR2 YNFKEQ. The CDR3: CASSQEPSSTNEKLFF. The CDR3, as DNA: TGTGCCAGCAGCCAAGAGCCGTCCTCAACTAATGAAAAACTGTTTTTT.

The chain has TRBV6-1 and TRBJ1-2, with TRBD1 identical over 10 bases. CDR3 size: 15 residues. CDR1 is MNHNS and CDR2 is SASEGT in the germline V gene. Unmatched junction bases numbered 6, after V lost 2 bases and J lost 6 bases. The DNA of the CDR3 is TGTGCCAGCAGTGAAAGGGGACAGGGGACAGATGGCTACACCTTC. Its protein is CASSERGQGTDGYTF.

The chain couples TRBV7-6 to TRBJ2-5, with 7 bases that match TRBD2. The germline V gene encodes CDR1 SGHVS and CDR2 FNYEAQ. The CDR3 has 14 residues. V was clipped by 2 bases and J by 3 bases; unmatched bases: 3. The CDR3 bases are TGTGCCAGCAGCTTATTTGCGGGGGAAGAGACCCAGTACTTC. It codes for CASSLFAGEETQYF.

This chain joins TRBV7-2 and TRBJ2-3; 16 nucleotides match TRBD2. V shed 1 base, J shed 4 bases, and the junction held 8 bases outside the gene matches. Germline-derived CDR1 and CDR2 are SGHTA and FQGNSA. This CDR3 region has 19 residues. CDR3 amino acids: CASSLVGTSGGARADTQYF. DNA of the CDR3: TGTGCCAGCAGCTTAGTGGGGACTAGCGGGGGGGCTAGGGCAGATACGCAGTATTTT.

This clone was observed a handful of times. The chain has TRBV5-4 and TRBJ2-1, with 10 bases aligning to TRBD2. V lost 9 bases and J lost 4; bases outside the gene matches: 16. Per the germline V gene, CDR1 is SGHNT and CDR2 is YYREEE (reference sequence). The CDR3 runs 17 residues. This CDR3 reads CAILPAAGTSVYNEQFF. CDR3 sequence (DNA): TGTGCCATCCTTCCTGCGGCCGGGACTAGCGTTTACAATGAGCAGTTCTTC.

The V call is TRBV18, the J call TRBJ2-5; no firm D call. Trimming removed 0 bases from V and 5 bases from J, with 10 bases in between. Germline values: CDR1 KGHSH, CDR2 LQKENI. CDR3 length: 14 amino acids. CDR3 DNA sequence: TGTGCCAGCTCACCACCAGTGGCTTTGGAGACCCAGTACTTC. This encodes CASSPPVALETQYF.

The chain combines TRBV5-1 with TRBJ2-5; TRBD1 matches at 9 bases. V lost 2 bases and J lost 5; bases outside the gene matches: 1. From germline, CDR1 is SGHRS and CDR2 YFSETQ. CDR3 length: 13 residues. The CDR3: CASSLDRGETQYF. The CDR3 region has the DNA TGCGCCAGCAGCTTAGACAGGGGGGAGACCCAGTACTTC.

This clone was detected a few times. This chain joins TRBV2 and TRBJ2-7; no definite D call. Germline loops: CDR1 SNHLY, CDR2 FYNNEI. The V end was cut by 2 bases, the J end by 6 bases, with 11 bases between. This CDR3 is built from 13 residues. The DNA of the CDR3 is TGTGCCAGCAGTGAACTAGAAGCGAGCGAGCAGTACTTC. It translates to CASSELEASEQYF.

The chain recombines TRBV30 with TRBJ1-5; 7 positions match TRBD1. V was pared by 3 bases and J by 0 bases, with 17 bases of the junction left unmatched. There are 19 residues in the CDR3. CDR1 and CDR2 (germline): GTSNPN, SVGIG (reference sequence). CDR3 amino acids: CAWSPKGGYLGFSNQPQHF. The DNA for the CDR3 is TGTGCCTGGAGCCCCAAAGGGGGCTACTTAGGATTTAGCAATCAGCCCCAGCATTTT.

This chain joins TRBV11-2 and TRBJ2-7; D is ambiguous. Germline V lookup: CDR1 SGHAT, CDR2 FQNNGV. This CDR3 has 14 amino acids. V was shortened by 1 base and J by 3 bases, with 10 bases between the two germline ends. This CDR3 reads CASSLAAANYEQYF. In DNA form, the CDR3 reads TGTGCCAGCAGCTTAGCAGCTGCGAACTACGAGCAGTACTTC.

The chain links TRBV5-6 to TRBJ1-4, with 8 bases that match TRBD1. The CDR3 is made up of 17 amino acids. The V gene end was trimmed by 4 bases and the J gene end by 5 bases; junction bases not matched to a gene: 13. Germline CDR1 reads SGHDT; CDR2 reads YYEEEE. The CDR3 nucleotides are TGTGCCAGCAGCCCCGGGACAGGTGGGGGAACAAATGAAAAACTGTTTTTT. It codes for CASSPGTGGGTNEKLFF.

CDR3 sequence reads: CASIHRDRLGTQYF. Here the CDR3 DNA reads TGTGCCAGCATTCACCGGGACCGCCTCGGGACCCAGTACTTC. This chain uses TRBV6-6 with TRBJ2-5, with D possibly being TRBD1 or TRBD2 (5 bases each). Trimming cost V 7 bases and J 7 bases, with 19 bases left between them. The CDR3 extends over 14 amino acids. From germline, CDR1 is MNHNY and CDR2 SVGAGI (reference sequence).

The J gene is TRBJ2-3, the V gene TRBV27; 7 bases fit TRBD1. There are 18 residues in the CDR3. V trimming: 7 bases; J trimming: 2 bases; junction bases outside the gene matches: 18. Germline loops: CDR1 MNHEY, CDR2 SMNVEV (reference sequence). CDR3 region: CASTTRHTGDPSTDTQYF. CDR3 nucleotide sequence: TGTGCCAGCACCACGAGACATACAGGGGACCCTTCCACAGATACGCAGTATTTT.

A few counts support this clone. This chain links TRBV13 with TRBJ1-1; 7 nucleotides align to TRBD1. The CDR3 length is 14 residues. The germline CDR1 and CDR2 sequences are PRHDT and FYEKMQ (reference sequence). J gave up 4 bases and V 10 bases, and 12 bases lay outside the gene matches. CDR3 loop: CATKRSGQSTEAFF. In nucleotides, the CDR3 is TGTGCCACCAAGAGGTCGGGACAGAGCACTGAAGCTTTCTTT.